What follows are 11 T cell receptor beta chains derived from one specimen sequenced in a study of OX40 agonist ivuxolimab in advanced cancers. Clones were sequenced by immunoSEQ multiplex PCR, and TCRdb holds only the in-frame ones, with some missing. This table holds tens of thousands of clones, around 86% found once. Sample: CD4+ or CD8+ T cells sorted from blood, taken in a trial of the OX40 agonist ivuxolimab. The receptors derive from an adult with an advanced solid tumor such as melanoma, head and neck, liver or kidney cancer.

This chain joins TRBV18 and TRBJ1-5, with D possibly matching TRBD1 (6 bases). There are 14 residues in the CDR3. CDR1 and CDR2 from the germline V gene are KGHSH and LQKENI. V lost 6 bases and J lost 4, with 13 bases in between. Here the CDR3 reads CASSPDSLNQPQHF. The CDR3, as DNA: TGTGCCAGCTCCCCGGACAGCCTTAATCAGCCCCAGCATTTT. The variable domain in full, with the rest retrieved from reference TRBV18 and TRBJ1-5, is NAGVMQNPRHLVRRRGQEARLRCSPMKGHSHVYWYRQLPEEGLKFMVYLQKENIIDESGMPKERFSAEFPKEGPSILRIQQVVRGDSAAYFCASSPDSLNQPQHFGDGTRLSIL.

The V call is TRBV5-1, the J call TRBJ2-7; 9 bases are a match to TRBD1. V lost 0 bases and J lost 0; bases outside the gene matches: 1. The CDR3 covers 15 residues. CDR1 and CDR2 (germline): SGHRS, YFSETQ. The CDR3, as DNA: TGCGCCAGCAGCTTGGTGACAGGGGGCTCCTACGAGCAGTACTTC. Translated: CASSLVTGGSYEQYF.

This clone was recorded only once. The chain combines TRBV5-6 with TRBJ2-1, with D unresolved. The CDR3 sequence is 13 residues long. V was shortened by 5 bases and J by 5 bases, with 11 bases between the two germline ends. CDR1 is SGHDT and CDR2 is YYEEEE in the germline V gene. The CDR3 loop reads CASSSDVDNEQFF. DNA for the CDR3: TGTGCCAGCAGTTCTGACGTTGACAATGAGCAGTTCTTC.

The chain joins TRBV28 to TRBJ1-2; D remains unclear. V dropped 5 bases and J dropped 4 bases, with 8 bases sitting between them. The CDR3 has 12 amino acids. Germline CDR1 MDHEN, CDR2 SYDVKM. The CDR3 sequence: CASSPLFYGYTF. In DNA, the CDR3 is TGTGCCAGCAGTCCGCTTTTCTATGGCTACACCTTC.

CDR3 region: CASSPPRQGDTQYF. CDR3 DNA sequence: TGTGCCAGCTCACCACCCCGACAGGGGGATACGCAGTATTTT. The V and J genes are TRBV18 and TRBJ2-3, with TRBD1 identical over 8 bases. The germline V gene has CDR1 KGHSH and CDR2 LQKENI. Losses at the gene ends were 0 bases for V and 6 bases for J; bases not matched to a gene: 2. The CDR3 loop spans 14 amino acids.

The CDR3 nucleotides read TGTGCCAGCCGGGACAGGGTGGCCGGGGAGCTGTTTTTT. Translating gives CASRDRVAGELFF. The V gene is TRBV6-4, the J gene TRBJ2-2; TRBD1 agrees at 9 bases. The J segment lost 6 bases and the V segment lost 8 bases, leaving 4 bases of the junction unmatched. The germline gives CDR1 MRHNA, CDR2 SNTAGT. The CDR3 has 13 amino acids.

V usage is TRBV2 and J usage is TRBJ1-5; tentatively, D is TRBD1 (6 bases). V was clipped by 6 bases and J by 3 bases, with 15 bases between them. The CDR3 runs to 15 residues. In germline, CDR1 is SNHLY, CDR2 FYNNEI. CDR3 sequence reads: CASRSLGASNQPQHF. For the CDR3, the DNA is TGTGCCAGCAGGAGCCTGGGGGCCTCCAATCAGCCCCAGCATTTT.

The V and J genes are TRBV5-6 and TRBJ2-5; 8 nucleotides match TRBD1. Germline V gene lookup returns CDR1 SGHDT and CDR2 YYEEEE. V lost 2 bases, J lost 7 bases, and 7 bases stayed unmatched. This CDR3 contains 14 residues. CDR3 in amino acids: CASSFGQGDGTQYF. Written as DNA, the CDR3 is TGTGCCAGCAGCTTTGGACAGGGCGATGGGACCCAGTACTTC. Supplemented by reference TRBV5-6 and TRBJ2-5, the full variable domain reads DAGVTQSPTHLIKTRGQQVTLRCSPKSGHDTVSWYQQALGQGPQFIFQYYEEEERQRGNFPDRFSGHQFPNYSSELNVNALLLGDSALYLCASSFGQGDGTQYFGPGTRLLVL.

J is TRBJ1-3 and V is TRBV19, with D maybe TRBD1 (5 bases). The CDR3 covers 15 residues. V shed 4 bases and J shed 0 bases, with 10 bases lying between them. Germline values: CDR1 LNHDA, CDR2 SQIVND (reference sequence). The CDR3 here is CASSTGTNSGNTIYF. Here the CDR3 DNA reads TGTGCCAGTAGTACAGGGACTAACTCTGGAAACACCATATATTTT.

This clone has a single count. The V gene is TRBV27, the J gene TRBJ2-2; tentatively, D is TRBD2 (6 bases). Germline assignment: CDR1 MNHEY and CDR2 SMNVEV (reference sequence). The CDR3 has 16 amino acids. V gave up 7 bases and J gave up 1 base, with 16 bases separating them. Here the CDR3 reads CASTLLGSGNTGELFF. Written as DNA, the CDR3 is TGTGCCAGCACCCTCCTCGGGAGCGGGAACACCGGGGAGCTGTTTTTT.

This rearrangement joins TRBV6-5 to TRBJ1-2, with a tentative D call TRBD1 (6 bases). Germline loops: CDR1 MNHEY, CDR2 SVGAGI. Between the trimmed V and J ends, which lost 5 bases and 4 bases, there was a span of 14 bases. This CDR3 spans 14 amino acids. DNA of the CDR3: TGTGCCAGCAGTGATCCCGGGACAATCTATGGCTACACCTTC. Translating it yields CASSDPGTIYGYTF.